Listed below are T cell receptor beta chains from one sample, sequenced in a study of shared clonotypes between healthy human individuals. Assay used: immunoSEQ multiplex PCR; TCRdb lists only in-frame clones, some missing. The profile shows some 500,000 clones, roughly three quarters of them singletons. Sequences were obtained from PBMCs. Receptors were obtained from a woman aged 40 to 55 in good health. Some clones in this sample may be carry-over from other donors' samples. CDR3s include the opening cysteine and the closing phenylalanine or tryptophan. The D gene is left open where the match is weak. Where a row states a size, it is once, few, many or the class of an expanded clone; other rows omit it.

v_gene: TRBV27
abundance: NA
d_gene: NA
j_gene: TRBJ2-7
CDR3nt: TGTGCCAGCAGTTTCTCAACGGGGACCTACGAGCAGTACTTC
CDR3aa: CASSFSTGTYEQYF

v_gene: TRBV2
abundance: NA
d_gene: NA
j_gene: TRBJ2-7
CDR3nt: TGTGCCAGCAGTGAAGCGCTAGGGGAGCAGTACTTC
CDR3aa: CASSEALGEQYF

v_gene: TRBV18
abundance: NA
d_gene: NA
j_gene: TRBJ2-1
CDR3nt: TGTGCCAGCTCACCACTTCTCCGGGGTGAGCAGTTCTTC
CDR3aa: CASSPLLRGEQFF

v_gene: TRBV7-2
abundance: NA
d_gene: NA
j_gene: TRBJ2-7
CDR3nt: TGTGCCAGCAGCTTAGCGCTTGAGCAGTACTTC
CDR3aa: CASSLALEQYF

v_gene: TRBV10-3
abundance: few
d_gene: NA
j_gene: TRBJ1-2
CDR3nt: TGTGCCATCAGTGAAGCGGGGGGGCTCGTTGGCTACACCTTC
CDR3aa: CAISEAGGLVGYTF

v_gene: TRBV30
abundance: NA
d_gene: NA
j_gene: TRBJ1-2
CDR3nt: TGTGCCTGGCCCAAAGGGGGCTATGGCTACACCTTC
CDR3aa: CAWPKGGYGYTF

v_gene: TRBV28
abundance: many
d_gene: TRBD2
j_gene: TRBJ2-5
CDR3nt: TGTGCCAGCAGTTTCCTGCGCTATTTAGAACTAGCGGGTGGGGAGACCCAGTACTTC
CDR3aa: CASSFLRYLELAGGETQYF

v_gene: TRBV19
abundance: NA
d_gene: TRBD1
j_gene: TRBJ1-2
CDR3nt: TGTGCCAGTAGTGCCCAGACAGGGGGCGCCTATGGCTACACCTTC
CDR3aa: CASSAQTGGAYGYTF

v_gene: TRBV4-1
abundance: once
d_gene: NA
j_gene: TRBJ2-1
CDR3nt: TGCGCCAGCAGCCATTCGGGACGGCTTGCTACTGAGCAGTTCTTC
CDR3aa: CASSHSGRLATEQFF

v_gene: TRBV27
abundance: NA
d_gene: TRBD2
j_gene: TRBJ2-7
CDR3nt: TGTGCCAGCAGTTTATTGGCGGGAGGCGGCGAGCAGTACTTC
CDR3aa: CASSLLAGGGEQYF

v_gene: TRBV7-7
abundance: NA
d_gene: NA
j_gene: TRBJ2-7
CDR3nt: TGTGCCAGCAGCTTAGGGCCAGCGGCAAACTCCTACGAGCAGTACTTC
CDR3aa: CASSLGPAANSYEQYF

v_gene: TRBV5-6
abundance: NA
d_gene: TRBD2
j_gene: TRBJ2-7
CDR3nt: TGTGCCAGCAGCTTCGGCGCGGGAGGGCACTACGAGCAGTACTTC
CDR3aa: CASSFGAGGHYEQYF

v_gene: TRBV25-1
abundance: many
d_gene: NA
j_gene: TRBJ2-7
CDR3nt: TGTGCCAGCAGTGGCCCCCTGGAGAACTCCTACGAGCAGTACTTC
CDR3aa: CASSGPLENSYEQYF

v_gene: TRBV5-6
abundance: few
d_gene: NA
j_gene: TRBJ2-5
CDR3nt: TGTGCCAGCACCCCCTTGGTGGGCCGGCGGGGCGAGACCCAGTACTTC
CDR3aa: CASTPLVGRRGETQYF

v_gene: TRBV30
abundance: once
d_gene: TRBD1
j_gene: TRBJ2-3
CDR3nt: TGTGCCTGGAGTGTAGGGGCCAGGGGGTACACAGATACGCAGTATTTT
CDR3aa: CAWSVGARGYTDTQYF

v_gene: TRBV28
abundance: NA
d_gene: TRBD1
j_gene: TRBJ1-5
CDR3nt: TGTGCCAGCAGTAACTGGGACAGGGGTCAGCCCCAGCATTTT
CDR3aa: CASSNWDRGQPQHF

v_gene: TRBV30
abundance: NA
d_gene: NA
j_gene: TRBJ2-5
CDR3nt: TGTGCCTGGAGCGCCGACTACCTAAAGAAAGAGACCCAGTACTTC
CDR3aa: CAWSADYLKKETQYF

v_gene: TRBV30
abundance: many
d_gene: NA
j_gene: TRBJ1-1
CDR3nt: TGTGCCTGGTCCCGGACAGCTGGGGCTGAAGCTTTCTTT
CDR3aa: CAWSRTAGAEAFF

v_gene: TRBV29-1
abundance: NA
d_gene: NA
j_gene: TRBJ2-2
CDR3nt: TGCAGCGTTGGCGGCAACCCCACCGGGGAGCTGTTTTTT
CDR3aa: CSVGGNPTGELFF

v_gene: TRBV30
abundance: NA
d_gene: NA
j_gene: TRBJ2-3
CDR3nt: TGTGCCTGGAGTCCCGGGGGAGATACGCAGTATTTT
CDR3aa: CAWSPGGDTQYF

v_gene: TRBV6-5
abundance: NA
d_gene: NA
j_gene: TRBJ1-2
CDR3nt: TGTGCCAGCAGTTCTAGGGCAGGGCTTGGCTACACCTTC
CDR3aa: CASSSRAGLGYTF

v_gene: TRBV7-3
abundance: many
d_gene: NA
j_gene: TRBJ2-7
CDR3nt: TGTGCCAGCAGCCTTCCCCAGGGGCGGAGTTACGAGCAGTACTTC
CDR3aa: CASSLPQGRSYEQYF

v_gene: TRBV5-1
abundance: NA
d_gene: NA
j_gene: TRBJ2-7
CDR3nt: TGCGCCAGCAGCTTGACCGGAAGGGGCTACGAGCAGTACTTC
CDR3aa: CASSLTGRGYEQYF

v_gene: TRBV7-6
abundance: NA
d_gene: TRBD1
j_gene: TRBJ1-1
CDR3nt: TGTGCCAGCAGCCCGGACAGGGCCAGGATGAACACTGAAGCTTTCTTT
CDR3aa: CASSPDRARMNTEAFF

v_gene: TRBV10-3
abundance: few
d_gene: TRBD1
j_gene: TRBJ2-7
CDR3nt: TGTGCCATCAGTCCCTCGACAGGGTCCTACGAGCAGTACTTC
CDR3aa: CAISPSTGSYEQYF

v_gene: TRBV6-4
abundance: few
d_gene: TRBD2
j_gene: TRBJ2-7
CDR3nt: TGTGCCAGCAGCCTAGGGACTAGCGGGAACTACGAGCAGTACTTC
CDR3aa: CASSLGTSGNYEQYF

v_gene: TRBV30
abundance: NA
d_gene: NA
j_gene: TRBJ2-2
CDR3nt: TGTGCCTGGAGTGTCGCCGTAGCCACCGGGGAGCTGTTTTTT
CDR3aa: CAWSVAVATGELFF

v_gene: TRBV28
abundance: NA
d_gene: NA
j_gene: TRBJ2-7
CDR3nt: TGTGCCAGTCAAGGGACTTCTTTTGAGCAGTACTTC
CDR3aa: CASQGTSFEQYF

v_gene: TRBV11-1
abundance: NA
d_gene: NA
j_gene: TRBJ2-7
CDR3nt: TGTGCCAGCAGCTCCCCGGACCATACTGCCGAGCAGTACTTC
CDR3aa: CASSSPDHTAEQYF

v_gene: TRBV28
abundance: NA
d_gene: NA
j_gene: TRBJ1-6
CDR3nt: TGTGCCAGCCGCCCAACAACAGGGTCGAATTCACCCCTCCACTTT
CDR3aa: CASRPTTGSNSPLHF

v_gene: TRBV10-3
abundance: NA
d_gene: TRBD2
j_gene: TRBJ2-1
CDR3nt: TGTGCCATCAGGGCCGGACTAGCGGGTGAGAATGAGCAGTTCTTC
CDR3aa: CAIRAGLAGENEQFF

v_gene: TRBV29-1
abundance: NA
d_gene: NA
j_gene: TRBJ1-1
CDR3nt: TGCAGCGTTAGAAAGAAGGGGTTCATATCATTCACTGAAGCTTTCTTT
CDR3aa: CSVRKKGFISFTEAFF

v_gene: TRBV28
abundance: NA
d_gene: NA
j_gene: TRBJ1-2
CDR3nt: TGTGCCAGCAGTCAACAGGGACTGTATAACTATGGCTACACCTTC
CDR3aa: CASSQQGLYNYGYTF

v_gene: TRBV28
abundance: NA
d_gene: NA
j_gene: TRBJ1-2
CDR3nt: TGTGCCAGCAGTTTATATGGAGGGCAGGGGCCCTATGGCTACACCTTC
CDR3aa: CASSLYGGQGPYGYTF

v_gene: TRBV5-1
abundance: NA
d_gene: NA
j_gene: TRBJ1-2
CDR3nt: TGCGCCAGCAGCTTGGGGCCCGAAATTCCCGGCGATGGCTACACCTTC
CDR3aa: CASSLGPEIPGDGYTF

v_gene: TRBV28
abundance: NA
d_gene: NA
j_gene: TRBJ2-3
CDR3nt: TGTGCCAGCAGTTTAAGTAGCGGAGGGGTAGATACGCAGTATTTT
CDR3aa: CASSLSSGGVDTQYF

v_gene: TRBV5-1
abundance: few
d_gene: NA
j_gene: TRBJ1-3
CDR3nt: TGCGCCAGCAGCTTGGAAGGCCCCGCAGGGAGCTCTGGAAACACCATATATTTT
CDR3aa: CASSLEGPAGSSGNTIYF

v_gene: TRBV4-1
abundance: NA
d_gene: TRBD1
j_gene: TRBJ1-4
CDR3nt: TGCGCCAGCAGCCGGGCGGGGGCAGGGGGCGCGTCGGAAAAACTGTTTTTT
CDR3aa: CASSRAGAGGASEKLFF

v_gene: TRBV11-3
abundance: NA
d_gene: NA
j_gene: TRBJ2-1
CDR3nt: TGTGCCAGCAGCTTAGGTCTAGCAGAGAATGAGCAGTTCTTC
CDR3aa: CASSLGLAENEQFF

v_gene: TRBV7-9
abundance: few
d_gene: NA
j_gene: TRBJ2-7
CDR3nt: TGTGCCAGCAGCCCCGCTTGGTCCTACGAGCAGTACTTC
CDR3aa: CASSPAWSYEQYF

v_gene: TRBV7-2
abundance: NA
d_gene: NA
j_gene: TRBJ2-3
CDR3nt: TGTGCCAGCAGCTTTCGTTTGGGGGCAGATACGCAGTATTTT
CDR3aa: CASSFRLGADTQYF

v_gene: TRBV18
abundance: once
d_gene: NA
j_gene: TRBJ1-1
CDR3nt: TGTGCCAGCTCACCTGGCTCCGGGAAGGGGGGCACTGAAGCTTTCTTT
CDR3aa: CASSPGSGKGGTEAFF

v_gene: TRBV28
abundance: NA
d_gene: NA
j_gene: TRBJ1-6
CDR3nt: TGTGCCAGCAGAACGCCGGTGGCGAGGGCTAGCTCCTATAATTCACCCCTCCACTTT
CDR3aa: CASRTPVARASSYNSPLHF

v_gene: TRBV11-2
abundance: few
d_gene: NA
j_gene: TRBJ2-7
CDR3nt: TGTGCCAGCAGCCTACAGGGTTCCTACGAGCAGTACTTC
CDR3aa: CASSLQGSYEQYF

v_gene: TRBV5-1
abundance: few
d_gene: NA
j_gene: TRBJ2-7
CDR3nt: TGCGCCAGCAGCTTCGCTCCGGGTGGACCCTACGAGCAGTACTTC
CDR3aa: CASSFAPGGPYEQYF

v_gene: TRBV28
abundance: NA
d_gene: NA
j_gene: TRBJ1-2
CDR3nt: TGTGCCAGCAGGCCAGGCTCTGGATACTATGGCTACACCTTC
CDR3aa: CASRPGSGYYGYTF

v_gene: TRBV25-1
abundance: NA
d_gene: NA
j_gene: TRBJ1-5
CDR3nt: TGTGCCAGCAGTGAATGGGGGCAGGCTCAGCCCCAGCATTTT
CDR3aa: CASSEWGQAQPQHF

v_gene: TRBV7-2
abundance: NA
d_gene: NA
j_gene: TRBJ2-7
CDR3nt: TGTGCCAGCAGCTTATACCCCCCGGGGCCGGAGGGCGAGCAGTACTTC
CDR3aa: CASSLYPPGPEGEQYF

v_gene: TRBV9
abundance: NA
d_gene: TRBD2
j_gene: TRBJ2-2
CDR3nt: TGTGCCAGCAGCGTAGCACTAGCGGAGGGGGGGGAGCTGTTTTTT
CDR3aa: CASSVALAEGGELFF

v_gene: TRBV4-1
abundance: NA
d_gene: NA
j_gene: TRBJ2-2
CDR3nt: TGCGCCAGCAGCGAAGCTGCGAACACCGGGGAGCTGTTTTTT
CDR3aa: CASSEAANTGELFF

v_gene: TRBV10-2
abundance: NA
d_gene: NA
j_gene: TRBJ2-2
CDR3nt: TGCGCCAGCAGTGACAAAGCCCTGAACACCGGGGAGCTGTTTTTT
CDR3aa: CASSDKALNTGELFF

v_gene: TRBV11-2
abundance: NA
d_gene: NA
j_gene: TRBJ1-2
CDR3nt: TGTGCCAGCAGCCCAATTTCGGACTATGGCTACACCTTC
CDR3aa: CASSPISDYGYTF

v_gene: TRBV28
abundance: NA
d_gene: TRBD2
j_gene: TRBJ2-1
CDR3nt: TGTGCCAGCAGACAATTACCGGGACTAGCGGGTGGCAATGAGCAGTTCTTC
CDR3aa: CASRQLPGLAGGNEQFF

v_gene: TRBV2
abundance: NA
d_gene: NA
j_gene: TRBJ2-3
CDR3nt: TGTGCCAGCCGTCTGACAGGCTTTGTGGATACGCAGTATTTT
CDR3aa: CASRLTGFVDTQYF

v_gene: TRBV25-1
abundance: few
d_gene: NA
j_gene: TRBJ2-2
CDR3nt: TGTGCCAGCAGAAGAGGAGGGGGCGCGAACACCGGGGAGCTGTTTTTT
CDR3aa: CASRRGGGANTGELFF

v_gene: TRBV18
abundance: NA
d_gene: NA
j_gene: TRBJ2-3
CDR3nt: TGTGCCAGCTCAACCAGGGACTCTAGCACAGATACGCAGTATTTT
CDR3aa: CASSTRDSSTDTQYF

v_gene: TRBV11-2
abundance: NA
d_gene: TRBD1
j_gene: TRBJ2-3
CDR3nt: TGTGCCAGCAGCTTATCCATCAAATTGTCGGACAGGGCGGCAGATACGCAGTATTTT
CDR3aa: CASSLSIKLSDRAADTQYF

v_gene: TRBV9
abundance: few
d_gene: NA
j_gene: TRBJ2-1
CDR3nt: TGTGCCAGCAGCGCGATGGACCTCAATGAGCAGTTCTTC
CDR3aa: CASSAMDLNEQFF

v_gene: TRBV19
abundance: NA
d_gene: TRBD2
j_gene: TRBJ2-1
CDR3nt: TGTGCCAGTAGTATAATGACTAGCGGGTTCAATGAGCAGTTCTTC
CDR3aa: CASSIMTSGFNEQFF